A selection of T cell receptor beta chains follows, all from one sample in a study of blood T cell repertoires in COVID-19. Assay: immunoSEQ multiplex PCR; the TCRdb copy retains only in-frame clones and omits some. The sample shows 200,000 to 250,000 clones, approximately 81% of them seen only once. Sequencing was performed on peripheral blood. All receptors derive from a man between 40 and 49 years old with acute or convalescent COVID-19. The CDR3 runs from the conserved cysteine through the conserved F or W. D genes are given only for firm matches. Clone size appears in some rows only: once, few, many, or a class for an expanded clone.

v_gene	abundance	d_gene	j_gene	CDR3aa	CDR3nt
TRBV19	few	TRBD1	TRBJ1-5	CASSDRAAQHF	TGTGCCAGTAGCGACAGGGCAGCCCAGCATTTT
TRBV18	.	.	TRBJ2-5	CASTSVMGPQETQYF	TGTGCCAGCACCTCAGTTATGGGGCCTCAAGAGACCCAGTACTTC
TRBV4-1	.	TRBD2	TRBJ2-2	CASSAGGFTGELFF	TGCGCCAGCTCCGCGGGGGGGTTCACCGGGGAGCTGTTTTTT
TRBV27	.	TRBD2	TRBJ2-1	CASGQRGSFYNEQFF	TGTGCCAGCGGACAGCGGGGGAGCTTCTACAATGAGCAGTTCTTC
TRBV6-4	.	.	TRBJ2-3	CATADTFTDTQYF	TGTGCCACCGCGGACACTTTCACAGATACGCAGTATTTT
TRBV5-1	.	TRBD1	TRBJ1-2	CASSPEGQTSYGYTF	TGCGCCAGCAGCCCCGAGGGACAGACAAGCTATGGCTACACCTTC
TRBV13	.	.	TRBJ1-5	CASSLGRRGNQPQHF	TGTGCCAGCAGCTTAGGCAGACGGGGCAATCAGCCCCAGCATTTT
TRBV27	.	TRBD2	TRBJ2-3	CASTLRASGGGTDTQYF	TGTGCCAGCACCCTAAGGGCTAGCGGGGGGGGCACAGATACGCAGTATTTT
TRBV27	.	.	TRBJ1-3	CASRPTGQTSGNTIYF	TGTGCCAGCAGACCGACAGGTCAGACCTCTGGAAACACCATATATTTT
TRBV6-6	.	.	TRBJ1-1	CASSLQGLGTEAFF	TGTGCCAGCAGTTTACAGGGCCTTGGCACTGAAGCTTTCTTT
TRBV5-1	.	TRBD2	TRBJ2-1	CASSPGLAGTRYNEQFF	TGCGCCAGCAGCCCGGGACTAGCGGGGACCCGATACAATGAGCAGTTCTTC
TRBV27	.	.	TRBJ1-2	CASSPNKDTYYGYTF	TGTGCCAGCAGTCCAAACAAGGACACCTACTATGGCTACACCTTC
TRBV27	.	.	TRBJ1-6	CASRLGQNYNSPLHF	TGTGCCAGCAGACTCGGACAGAATTATAATTCACCCCTCCACTTT
TRBV5-4	.	TRBD1	TRBJ1-1	CASSLGTGNTEAFF	TGTGCCAGCAGCTTGGGGACAGGGAACACTGAAGCTTTCTTT